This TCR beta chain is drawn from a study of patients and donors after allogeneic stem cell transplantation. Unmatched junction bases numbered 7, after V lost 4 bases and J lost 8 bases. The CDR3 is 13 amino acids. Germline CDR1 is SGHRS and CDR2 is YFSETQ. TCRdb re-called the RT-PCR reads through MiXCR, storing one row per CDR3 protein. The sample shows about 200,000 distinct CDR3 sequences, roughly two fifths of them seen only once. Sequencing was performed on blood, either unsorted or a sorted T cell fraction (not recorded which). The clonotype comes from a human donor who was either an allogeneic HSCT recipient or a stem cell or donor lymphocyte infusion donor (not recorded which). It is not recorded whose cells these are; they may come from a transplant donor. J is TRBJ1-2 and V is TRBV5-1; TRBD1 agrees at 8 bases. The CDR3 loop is CASSAQDRVGYTF. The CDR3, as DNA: TGCGCCAGCAGCGCCCAGGACAGGGTGGGCTACACCTTC.